This T cell receptor (beta chain) was sequenced in a study of blood T cell repertoires in COVID-19. The sample holds one count of this clone. The table came from immunoSEQ multiplex PCR; TCRdb's copy has only in-frame clones and leaves some out. The sample consists of about 42,000 clones, 80% to 90% of them appearing once. Trimming took 4 bases from V and 1 from J, leaving 17 bases between them. This CDR3 contains 16 residues. CDR1 SGHDT and CDR2 YYEEEE come from the germline V gene. This sequence was found in a man aged 25 to 40 with active or convalescent COVID-19. The gene calls are TRBV5-6 and TRBJ1-1; maybe TRBD1 (5 bases). Sequencing input: peripheral blood. As DNA, the CDR3 is TGTGCCAGCAGCCTCGTTGGGGGGACCAAGAACACTGAAGCTTTCTTT. Protein product: CASSLVGGTKNTEAFF.